The subject of this entry is one TCR beta chain. Data came from immunoSEQ multiplex PCR; TCRdb stores just in-frame clones and leaves some out. This table holds tens of thousands of clones, about 92% found once. The data were taken from a study of T cell changes during pregnancy in multiple sclerosis. Specimen: peripheral blood, collected in the second trimester of pregnancy. The receptor comes from a female donor with multiple sclerosis, enrolled in a pregnancy study.

The CDR3 region has the DNA TGCAGCGTTGTAGCGGGAGGGCGGGACACCGGGGAGCTGTTTTTT. This translates into CSVVAGGRDTGELFF. The rearrangement joins TRBV29-1 to TRBJ2-2; TRBD2 matches at 11 bases. The CDR3 length is 15 residues. CDR1 is SQVTM, CDR2 ANQGSEA, per germline. The V gene end was trimmed by 4 bases and the J gene end by 3 bases; junction bases not matched to a gene: 4.